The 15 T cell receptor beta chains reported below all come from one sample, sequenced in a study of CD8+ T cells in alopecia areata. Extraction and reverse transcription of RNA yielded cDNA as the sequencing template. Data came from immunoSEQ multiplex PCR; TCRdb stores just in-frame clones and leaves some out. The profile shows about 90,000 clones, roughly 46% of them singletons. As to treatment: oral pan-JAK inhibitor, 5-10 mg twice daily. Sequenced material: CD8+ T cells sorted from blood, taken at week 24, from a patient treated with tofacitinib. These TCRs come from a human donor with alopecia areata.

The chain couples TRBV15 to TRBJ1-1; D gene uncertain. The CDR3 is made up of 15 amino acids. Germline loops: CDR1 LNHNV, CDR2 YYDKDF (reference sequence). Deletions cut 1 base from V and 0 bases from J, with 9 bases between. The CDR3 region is CATSRVGSMNTEAFF. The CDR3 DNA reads TGTGCCACCAGCAGAGTGGGTTCCATGAACACTGAAGCTTTCTTT.

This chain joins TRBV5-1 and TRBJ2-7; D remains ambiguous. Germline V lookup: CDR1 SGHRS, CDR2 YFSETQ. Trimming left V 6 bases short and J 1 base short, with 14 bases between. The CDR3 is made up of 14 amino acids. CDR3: CASTRKEQSYEQYF. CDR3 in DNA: TGCGCCAGCACCCGCAAGGAGCAATCCTACGAGCAGTACTTC.

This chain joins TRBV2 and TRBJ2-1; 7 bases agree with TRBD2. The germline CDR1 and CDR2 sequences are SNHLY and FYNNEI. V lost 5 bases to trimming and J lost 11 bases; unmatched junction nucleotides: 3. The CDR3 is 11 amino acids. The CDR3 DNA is TGTGCCAGCAGTCCGGGGGGACAGCAGTTCTTC. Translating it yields CASSPGGQQFF. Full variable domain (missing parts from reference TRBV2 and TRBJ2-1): EPEVTQTPSHQVTQMGQEVILRCVPISNHLYFYWYRQILGQKVEFLVSFYNNEISEKSEIFDDQFSVERPDGSNFTLKIRSTKLEDSAMYFCASSPGGQQFFGPGTRLTVL.

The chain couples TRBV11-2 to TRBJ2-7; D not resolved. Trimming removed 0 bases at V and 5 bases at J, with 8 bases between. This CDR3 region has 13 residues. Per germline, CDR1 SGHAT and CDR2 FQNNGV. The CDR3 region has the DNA TGTGCCAGCAGCTTAGATTGGTCTCACGAGCAGTACTTC. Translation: CASSLDWSHEQYF.

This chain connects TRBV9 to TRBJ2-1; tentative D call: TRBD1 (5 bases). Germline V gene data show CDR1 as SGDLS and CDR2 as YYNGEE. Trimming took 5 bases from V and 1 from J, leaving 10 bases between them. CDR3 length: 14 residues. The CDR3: CASSTAGSYNEQFF. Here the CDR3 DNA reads TGTGCCAGCAGTACAGCAGGGTCCTACAATGAGCAGTTCTTC.

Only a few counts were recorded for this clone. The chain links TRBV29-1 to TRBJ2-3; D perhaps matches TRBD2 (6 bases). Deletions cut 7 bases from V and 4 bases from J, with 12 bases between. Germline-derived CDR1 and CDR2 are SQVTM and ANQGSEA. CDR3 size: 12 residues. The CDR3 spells CSGRGGPDTQYF. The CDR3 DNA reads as TGCAGCGGGCGGGGCGGGCCAGATACGCAGTATTTT.

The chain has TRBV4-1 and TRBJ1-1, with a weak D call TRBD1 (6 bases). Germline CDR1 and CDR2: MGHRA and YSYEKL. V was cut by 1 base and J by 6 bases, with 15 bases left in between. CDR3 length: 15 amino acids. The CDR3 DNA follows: TGCGCCAGCAGCCAAGTGAGTCACAGGGAAGCTGAAGCTTTCTTT. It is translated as CASSQVSHREAEAFF.

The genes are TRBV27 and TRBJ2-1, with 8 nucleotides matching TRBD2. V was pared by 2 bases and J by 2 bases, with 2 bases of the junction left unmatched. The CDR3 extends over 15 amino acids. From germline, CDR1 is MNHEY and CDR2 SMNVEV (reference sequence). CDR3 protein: CASSLAGGAYNEQFF. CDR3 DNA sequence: TGTGCCAGCAGTTTAGCGGGAGGCGCCTACAATGAGCAGTTCTTC.

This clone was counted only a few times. The CDR3 sequence is CASSSPNALAGGSYNEQFF. The DNA for the CDR3 is TGTGCCAGCAGCTCCCCCAACGCCCTAGCGGGAGGTTCCTACAATGAGCAGTTCTTC. The chain links TRBV7-9 to TRBJ2-1, with 11 bases that match TRBD2. Germline lookup yields CDR1 SEHNR and CDR2 FQNEAQ (reference sequence). V lost 4 bases, J lost 1 base, and 12 bases stayed unmatched. This CDR3 has 19 residues.

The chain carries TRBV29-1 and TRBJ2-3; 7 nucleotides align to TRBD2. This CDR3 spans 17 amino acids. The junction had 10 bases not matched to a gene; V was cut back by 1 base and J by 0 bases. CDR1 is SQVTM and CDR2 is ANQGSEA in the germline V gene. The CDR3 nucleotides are TGCAGCGTTGAAGTACCCCCCCATAGCGGGAGCACAGATACGCAGTATTTT. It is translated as CSVEVPPHSGSTDTQYF.

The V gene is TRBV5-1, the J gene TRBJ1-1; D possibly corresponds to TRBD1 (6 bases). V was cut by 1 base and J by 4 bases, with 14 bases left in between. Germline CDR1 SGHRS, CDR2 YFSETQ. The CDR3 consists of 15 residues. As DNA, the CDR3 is TGCGCCAGCAGCTTGTCTCGGGGAGGGGGCACTGAAGCTTTCTTT. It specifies CASSLSRGGGTEAFF.

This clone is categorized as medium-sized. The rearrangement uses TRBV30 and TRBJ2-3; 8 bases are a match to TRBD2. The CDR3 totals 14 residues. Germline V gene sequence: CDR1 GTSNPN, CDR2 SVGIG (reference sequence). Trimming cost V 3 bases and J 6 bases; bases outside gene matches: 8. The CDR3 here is CAWSGGAGADTQYF. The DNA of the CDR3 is TGTGCCTGGAGCGGGGGAGCGGGAGCTGATACGCAGTATTTT.

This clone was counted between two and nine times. In DNA, the CDR3 is TGTGCCAGCAGTGAGGGGACAGGTTTCTACGAGCAGTACTTC. Translated, it gives CASSEGTGFYEQYF. The chain carries TRBV25-1 and TRBJ2-7; 8 bases align to TRBD1. The CDR3 is 14 residues long. Trimming removed 3 bases from V and 3 bases from J; junction bases left unmatched: 4. From germline, CDR1 is MGHDK and CDR2 SYGVNS.

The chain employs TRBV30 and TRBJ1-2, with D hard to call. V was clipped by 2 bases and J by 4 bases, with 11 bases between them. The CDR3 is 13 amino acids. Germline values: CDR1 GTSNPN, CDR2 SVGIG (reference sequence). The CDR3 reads CAWSLGILYGYTF. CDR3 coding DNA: TGTGCCTGGAGTCTTGGGATTCTCTATGGCTACACCTTC.

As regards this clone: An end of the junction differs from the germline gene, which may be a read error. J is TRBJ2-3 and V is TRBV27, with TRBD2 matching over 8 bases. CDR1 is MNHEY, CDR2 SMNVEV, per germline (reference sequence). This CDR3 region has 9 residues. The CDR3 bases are TGTGCCACCGGGACTAGACCTATCTTT. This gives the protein CATGTRPIF.